This is a list of T cell receptor beta chains from one sample in a study of graft-versus-host responses after intestinal transplantation. Method: immunoSEQ multiplex PCR; TCRdb's copy keeps in-frame clones and lacks some. The sample carries 86,000 or so clones, 90% to 95% recorded once. Their cognate antigens are unknown. The input for sequencing was unstimulated CD8+ T cells sorted from spleen or lymph node cells, taken before intestinal transplant. These receptors all stem from a human donor who received an intestinal transplant. The CDR3 runs from the conserved cysteine through the conserved F or W. Each record gives: V gene, D gene, J gene, clone size, CDR3 DNA, CDR3 protein. D genes are given only for firm matches. Clone sizes are given selectively: once, few, many, or a class where the clone is expanded.

TRBV10-3,-,TRBJ2-7,-,TGTGCCATCAGCACCCCAGGGTGGACGGCCTACGAGCAGTACTTC,CAISTPGWTAYEQYF
TRBV27,-,TRBJ1-4,-,TGTGCCAGCAGTCACCTCTCAGGCGAAGGTGAAAAACTGTTTTTT,CASSHLSGEGEKLFF
TRBV19,-,TRBJ1-6,once,TGTGCCAGTAGTATCCCCCCCCCAGGTCGGTCACCCCTCCACTTT,CASSIPPPGRSPLHF
TRBV11-2,TRBD2,TRBJ2-5,-,TGTGCCAGCACCCTGTCAGTTCGCGGGAGCCAAGAGACCCAGTACTTC,CASTLSVRGSQETQYF
TRBV4-1,TRBD2,TRBJ2-5,-,TGCGCCAGCAGCCGCCGACTAGCCTCTGAAGGAGAGACCCAGTACTTC,CASSRRLASEGETQYF
TRBV6-5,-,TRBJ1-2,-,TGTGCCAGCAGAGCCGGGACGGGGATCTATGGCTACACCTTC,CASRAGTGIYGYTF
TRBV28,TRBD1,TRBJ1-1,-,TGTGCCAGCAGCGAATTACAGGGGCCAACTGAAGCTTTCTTT,CASSELQGPTEAFF
TRBV28,-,TRBJ2-7,once,TGTGCCAGCAGTTCTGTGCAGGGGAGGGGGGTGGAGCAGTACTTC,CASSSVQGRGVEQYF
TRBV27,-,TRBJ2-1,once,TGTGCCAGCAGTCCCGGAGTGTGGAATGAGCAGTTCTTC,CASSPGVWNEQFF
TRBV5-1,-,TRBJ1-4,-,TGCGCCAGCAGCTTGGGGGTAGGCCAGGGGATGGGTGAAAAACTGTTTTTT,CASSLGVGQGMGEKLFF
TRBV5-6,-,TRBJ2-1,-,TGTGCCAGCAGCCTAGAACCCACAGGGACCCTGGGCAATGAGCAGTTCTTC,CASSLEPTGTLGNEQFF
TRBV11-2,TRBD1,TRBJ2-3,-,TGTGCCAGCAGCGTAATCGAGACAGGGGGTGCAGATACGCAGTATTTT,CASSVIETGGADTQYF
TRBV7-2,TRBD2,TRBJ2-2,-,TGTGCCAGCAGCCTACTAGCGGGGGGGAACACCGGGGAGCTGTTTTTT,CASSLLAGGNTGELFF
TRBV6-5,-,TRBJ1-2,-,TGTGCCAGCAGTGACTACCCGGAGGCTCCCTATGGCTACACCTTC,CASSDYPEAPYGYTF
TRBV6-6,TRBD1,TRBJ1-2,-,TGTGCCAGCAGTTACTTGGGACAGGATGGTAATGGCTACACCTTC,CASSYLGQDGNGYTF
TRBV7-9,-,TRBJ2-1,-,TGTGCCAGCATCGAGAGGTCCTACAATGAGCAGTTCTTC,CASIERSYNEQFF
TRBV11-2,-,TRBJ2-6,-,TGCGCCAGCAGCCAAGAACCAAGCTCTGGGGCCAACGTCCTGACTTTC,CASSQEPSSGANVLTF
TRBV6-6,TRBD1,TRBJ1-2,-,TGTGCCAGCAGTCAAGACAGGGTAGCTGGCTACACCTTC,CASSQDRVAGYTF
TRBV13,-,TRBJ2-1,-,TGTGCCAGCAGCTACACCGGGACTGAGCAGTTCTTC,CASSYTGTEQFF
TRBV2,-,TRBJ1-2,once,TGTGCCAGCAGCGATCTTACGGGGCCCCGGGACACCTTC,CASSDLTGPRDTF
TRBV4-1,-,TRBJ2-7,-,TGCGCCAGCAGCCAAGAGGGAGGTTCCTACGAGCAGTACTTC,CASSQEGGSYEQYF
TRBV5-1,-,TRBJ2-7,-,TGCGCCAGCAGCTTTGGGTCGGGGTCCTACGAGCAGTACTTC,CASSFGSGSYEQYF
TRBV2,-,TRBJ2-7,-,TGTGCCAGCAGTGATCCGGAGGACGAGCAGTACTTC,CASSDPEDEQYF
TRBV6-1,TRBD1,TRBJ2-7,-,TGTGCCAGCAGTGAGTTAGGGGGCAACTCCTACGAGCAGTACTTC,CASSELGGNSYEQYF